The subject of this entry is one T cell receptor (beta chain). Its antigen is unknown. It has no much larger one-base neighbor in the sample; base qualities were not kept. This specimen belongs to a study of graft-versus-host responses after intestinal transplantation (dated by TCRdb to about 2021). A note on the overall study: The transplants that recipients got were multivisceral, liver-intestinal, or isolated intestinal. Every recipient was given anti-thymocyte globulin induction, followed by around three years of maintenance tacrolimus and steroids. After intestinal transplantation, graft-versus-host and host-versus-graft alloreactive T cell clones in the graft, circulation and bone marrow were tracked using bulk TCR-beta CDR3 sequencing. Alloreactive clones were identified by sequencing pre-transplant mixed lymphocyte reaction products and comparing these products with unstimulated pre-transplant donor and recipient T cells. Of the 20 to 25 intestinal transplant recipients enrolled in the cohort, one of whom was a retransplant, a few patients without pretransplant specimens were excluded. A peak of at least 4% donor T cells among recipient peripheral blood mononuclear cells was the definition used for donor T cell macrochimerism. Samples from three later patients were sequenced in-house on an Illumina MiSeq with MiXCR processing rather than by the commercial service.

Here is what the overall study found, with its caveats: Peak levels of circulating GvH clones were associated with declines in HvG clones early after transplant. GvH clones were found in recipient bone marrow, and some of the GvH clones appeared earlier in ileal mucosa or blood, which is consistent with an intestinal mucosal origin. In patients with donor T cell macrochimerism, the allografts had high GvH to HvG T cell clonal ratios. The conclusions were limited by the relatively low number and heterogeneity of the intestinal transplant patients.

The CDR3 goes from the cysteine to the phenylalanine over 15 residues. The CDR3 DNA has 45 bases and is translated from base 1. The trim is 1 base for V and 3 bases for J, with a gap of 12 bases between the germline ends. Looking up the germline V gene (reference sequence) yields CDR1 LNHDA and CDR2 SQIVND. Blood samples were collected up to 4 times in the first month after transplant and then at least monthly when available. The library was produced with the immunoSEQ multiplex PCR assay. For most patients, genomic DNA was subjected to high-throughput TCR-beta CDR3 sequencing by Adaptive Biotechnologies. From the authors' description of their analysis: Adaptive's ImmunoSEQ software was the source of the TCR sequencing data for over 15 patients, while a few other patients were processed with MiXCR and VDJtools. CDR3 nucleotide sequences shared by donor and recipient were removed because the origin of these sequences could not be assigned. Alloreactive clones required at least 2-fold expansion over unstimulated cells and minimum CFSE-low frequency of 0.002% (template counts) or 0.001% (read counts). Mappable clones were those detected in sequenced pre-transplant spleen, lymph node, or MLR CFSE-low populations of the donor or recipient. Cumulative frequency of alloreactive clones was calculated as a percentage of all sequences weighted by copy number. The table comes from immuneACCESS by way of TCRdb, which keeps in-frame sequences with V and J called. Part of the clones is missing from these tables; in studies checked, under half for an unresolved V gene and the rest for unknown reasons. The V and J calls and clone size were taken over from that table, and D and trimming were inferred from the DNA. The sample table contains more than 9,500 clones; only one count was recorded for about 88% of them. About 8% of the sample goes to the ten largest clones.

The chain is encoded by TRBV19 joined to TRBJ1-2, with TRBD1 tentatively as D gene (6 bases match). The clonotype originates from a human patient who received an intestinal transplant, so some T cells may come from the graft donor. Material: PBMCs, obtained around 290 days after intestinal transplant. Read as DNA, the sequence is TGTGCCAGTAGTATAGGGGGGGGCGCAGACTATGGCTACACCTTC. Its protein reads: CASSIGGGADYGYTF.